The entry below describes one TCR beta chain. Its antigen target is currently unknown. The sample holds no much larger clone one base away, and base qualities are not on file. Each collaborating institution followed its own protocols to collect whole blood in K2EDTA tubes. For TCRbeta analysis, collaborator samples were shipped as frozen whole blood, as isolated PBMCs, or as DNA extracted from either sample type. The immunoSEQ Assay, a bias-controlled multiplex PCR, was used to amplify TCRbeta CDR3 regions from genomic DNA. The authors' pipeline ran thus. The number of nucleated cells in each sample was estimated from the amplification of reference gene primers within the assay. To quantify the absolute abundance of each unique TCRbeta CDR3 rearrangement, sequence reads were collapsed and filtered. For each sample, productive Simpson clonality was calculated as the square root of Simpson's diversity index across productive rearrangements. Imported from immuneACCESS, the table was reduced by TCRdb to in-frame sequences with V and J called. These copies leave out some clones; in studies compared against another copy, an unresolved V gene accounts for under half, and the cause of the remainder is not known. V and J calls and clone size follow that table, whereas D and trimming were derived from the DNA. Across this sample there are 250,000 to 300,000 clones, with 80% to 90% seen only once. Roughly 9.6% of the sample belongs to the ten largest clones.

The germline V gene (reference sequence) supplies CDR1 MNHEY and CDR2 SMNVEV. Ends trimmed: V by 4 bases, J by 8 bases; bases unmatched to a gene: 10. CDR3 length: 15 amino acids, cysteine to phenylalanine. Only the CDR3 region is kept as DNA, spanning 45 bases read in frame from base 1. This entry belongs to a study of blood T cell repertoires in COVID-19 (TCRdb year 2020). At the level of the whole study: Collaborator samples came from the United States, Italy and Spain and covered acute and convalescent phases of COVID-19. The prospective study material was composed of cDNA or gDNA derived from T cells, B-cell-depleted T cells, or PBMCs. Deeply sampled blood TCRbeta repertoires from subjects exposed to, actively infected with, or recovered from COVID-19 were included in the dataset. The repertoires were released in a freely available public database intended as a resource for research on the immune response to SARS-CoV-2. Samples came from the ongoing ImmuneRACE study (first 160 participants) plus 1,254 subjects from 6 global collaborators. The sample metadata nearly always contained a de-identified subject ID, COVID-19 status, age in years and sex. Where HLA class I and class II types were available, the types were taken from metadata supplied by the sample provider, not from assay-based typing. Results and caveats for the whole study, not just this receptor: The amount of clinical and demographic metadata varied by source and participant and was provided uncurated.

The V gene is TRBV27 and the J gene is TRBJ1-2; a stretch of 10 junction bases matches TRBD1. This receptor was identified in a woman in her 70s with acute or convalescent COVID-19. Source material: peripheral blood. This receptor has the CDR3 CASSWGQGIRGGYTF. The nucleotides are TGTGCCAGCAGTTGGGGACAGGGGATAAGAGGGGGCTACACCTTC.